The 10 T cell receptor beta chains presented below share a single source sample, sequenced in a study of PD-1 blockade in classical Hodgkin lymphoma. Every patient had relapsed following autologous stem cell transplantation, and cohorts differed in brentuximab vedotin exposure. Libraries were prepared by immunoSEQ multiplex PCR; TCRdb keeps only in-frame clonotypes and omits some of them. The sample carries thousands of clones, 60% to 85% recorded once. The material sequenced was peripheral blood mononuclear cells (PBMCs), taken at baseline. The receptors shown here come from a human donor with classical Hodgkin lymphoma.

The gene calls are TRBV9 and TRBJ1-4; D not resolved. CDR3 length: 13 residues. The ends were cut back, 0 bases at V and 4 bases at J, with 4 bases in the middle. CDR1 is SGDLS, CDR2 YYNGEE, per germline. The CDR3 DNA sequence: TGTGCCAGCAGCGTAGGGCTTAATGAAAAACTGTTTTTT. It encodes CASSVGLNEKLFF.

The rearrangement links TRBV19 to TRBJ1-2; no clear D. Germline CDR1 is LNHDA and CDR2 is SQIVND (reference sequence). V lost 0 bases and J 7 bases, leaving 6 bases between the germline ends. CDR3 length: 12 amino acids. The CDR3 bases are TGTGCCAGTAGTATAGATCTGGGTGGCTACACCTTC. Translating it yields CASSIDLGGYTF.

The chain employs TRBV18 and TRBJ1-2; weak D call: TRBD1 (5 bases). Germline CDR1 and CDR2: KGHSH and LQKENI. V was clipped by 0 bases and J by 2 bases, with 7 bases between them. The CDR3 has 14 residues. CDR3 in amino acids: CASSPPGGNYGYTF. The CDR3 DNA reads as TGTGCCAGCTCACCACCGGGGGGGAACTATGGCTACACCTTC.

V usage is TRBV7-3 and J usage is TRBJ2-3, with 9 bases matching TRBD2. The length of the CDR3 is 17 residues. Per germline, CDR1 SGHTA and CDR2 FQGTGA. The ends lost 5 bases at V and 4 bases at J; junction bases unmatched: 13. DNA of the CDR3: TGTGCCAGCAGCGCGATTACTAGCGGGCTCGCCTCAGATACGCAGTATTTT. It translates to CASSAITSGLASDTQYF.

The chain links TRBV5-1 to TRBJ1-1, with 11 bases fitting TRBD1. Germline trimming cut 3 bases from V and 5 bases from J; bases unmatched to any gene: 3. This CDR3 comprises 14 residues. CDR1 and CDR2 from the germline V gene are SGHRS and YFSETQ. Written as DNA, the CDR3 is TGCGCCAGCAGCTGGACAGGGGGCTGGACTGAAGCTTTCTTT. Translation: CASSWTGGWTEAFF.

The CDR3 bases are TGTGCCAGCAGCTTACTAAGGGACGGAGGGGAGGAAAAACTGTTTTTT. The encoded protein is CASSLLRDGGEEKLFF. The V gene is TRBV7-9, the J gene TRBJ1-4; D may be TRBD1 (5 bases). Germline loops: CDR1 SEHNR, CDR2 FQNEAQ (reference sequence). V shed 2 bases and J shed 8 bases, with 18 bases lying between them. The CDR3 consists of 16 residues.

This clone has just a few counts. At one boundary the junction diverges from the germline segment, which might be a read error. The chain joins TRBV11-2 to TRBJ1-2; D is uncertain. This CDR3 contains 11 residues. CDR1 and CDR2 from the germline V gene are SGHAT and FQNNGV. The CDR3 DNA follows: TGTGCCAGCAGCTTTCCAGGATCCTATCGGTTC. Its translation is CASSFPGSYRF.

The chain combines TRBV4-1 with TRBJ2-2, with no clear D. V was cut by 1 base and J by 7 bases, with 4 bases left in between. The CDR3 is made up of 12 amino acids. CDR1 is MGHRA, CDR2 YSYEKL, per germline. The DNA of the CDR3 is TGCGCCAGCAGCCAAGCGGACGGGGAGCTGTTTTTT. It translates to CASSQADGELFF.

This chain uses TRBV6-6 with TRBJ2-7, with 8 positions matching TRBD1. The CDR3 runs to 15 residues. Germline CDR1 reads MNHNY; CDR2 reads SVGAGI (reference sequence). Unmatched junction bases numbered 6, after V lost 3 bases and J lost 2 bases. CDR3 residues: CASSYGQGAAYEQYF. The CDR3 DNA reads TGTGCCAGCAGTTATGGGCAGGGGGCGGCCTACGAGCAGTACTTC.

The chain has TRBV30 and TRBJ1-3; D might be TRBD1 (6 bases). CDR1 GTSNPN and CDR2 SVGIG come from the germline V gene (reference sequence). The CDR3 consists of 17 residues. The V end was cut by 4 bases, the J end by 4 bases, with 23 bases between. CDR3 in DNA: TGTGCCTGGACCTCCTCGACAGGATATATGGGGGGAAACACCATATATTTT. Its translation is CAWTSSTGYMGGNTIYF. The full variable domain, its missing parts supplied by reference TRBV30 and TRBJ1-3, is SQTIHQWPATLVQPVGSPLSLECTVEGTSNPNLYWYRQAAGRGLQLLFYSVGIGQISSEVPQNLSASRPQDRQFILSSKKLLLSDSGFYLCAWTSSTGYMGGNTIYFGEGSWLTVV.